The 22 T cell receptor beta chains reported below all come from one sample, sequenced in a study of blood T cell repertoires in COVID-19 (dated by TCRdb to about 2020). Preparation of the library involved the immunoSEQ multiplex PCR assay. TCRdb took over this immuneACCESS table, retaining in-frame rearrangements with V and J assigned. Such tables are incomplete; in checked studies, under half of the missing clones stem from an unresolved V gene, and the remainder is unexplained. The sample table lists 450,000 to 500,000 clones, 80% to 90% of them with a count of one. The leading ten clones occupy 3% to 4% of the sample. Sequenced: peripheral blood. All receptors derive from a human donor in a cohort sampled during active COVID-19.

This chain joins TRBV18 and TRBJ1-5; D is perhaps TRBD1 (5 bases). Germline CDR1 reads KGHSH; CDR2 reads LQKENI. This CDR3 comprises 15 residues. The germline V and J ends were trimmed by 2 bases and 6 bases, with 14 bases remaining between them. CDR3: CASSPGSGQVQPQHF. CDR3 nucleotide sequence: TGTGCCAGCTCACCAGGGTCAGGGCAGGTTCAGCCCCAGCATTTT.

The rearrangement joins TRBV6-5 to TRBJ1-2; 8 bases are a match to TRBD1. The germline V gene has CDR1 MNHEY and CDR2 SVGAGI. V lost 11 bases to trimming and J lost 4 bases; unmatched junction nucleotides: 6. The CDR3 loop spans 12 amino acids. The CDR3, as DNA: TGTGCCGCGTTGGGACAGGCCTATGGCTACACCTTC. Its protein product is CAALGQAYGYTF.

This sequence joins TRBV3-1 (or the pseudogene TRBV3-2) and TRBJ2-2, with 9 bases identical to TRBD1. V dropped 2 bases and J dropped 4; count of bases not matched to a gene: 11. From germline, CDR1 is LGHDT and CDR2 YNNKEL (reference sequence). CDR3 length equals 18 residues. The chain's CDR3 is CASSQFFLRQGGTGELFF. The CDR3 DNA follows: TGTGCCAGCAGCCAATTTTTCCTTCGACAGGGGGGCACCGGGGAGCTGTTTTTT.

V is TRBV15 and J is TRBJ1-2; 10 bases fit TRBD1. The CDR3 totals 14 residues. V gave up 3 bases and J gave up 4 bases; unmatched junction bases: 2. The germline V gene has CDR1 LNHNV and CDR2 YYDKDF (reference sequence). DNA of the CDR3: TGTGCCACCAGCAGGACAGGGGGCGGCTATGGCTACACCTTC. Protein sequence: CATSRTGGGYGYTF.

This clone was observed a handful of times. The chain combines TRBV11-2 with TRBJ1-1; D is ambiguous. The CDR3 length is 15 residues. V was shortened by 2 bases and J by 4 bases, with 14 bases between the two germline ends. The germline V gene encodes CDR1 SGHAT and CDR2 FQNNGV. The CDR3 DNA reads as TGTGCCAGCAGCTTAAGCGCTTTCTTATTCACTGAAGCTTTCTTT. Translation gives CASSLSAFLFTEAFF.

The V call is TRBV28, the J call TRBJ1-1; unclear D gene. V was trimmed by 3 bases and J by 0 bases, leaving 5 bases between them. The CDR3 spans 13 residues. Per germline, CDR1 MDHEN and CDR2 SYDVKM. The DNA of the CDR3 is TGTGCCAGCAGTTTGGCCCTGAACACTGAAGCTTTCTTT. Amino acids: CASSLALNTEAFF.

The V gene is TRBV10-2, the J gene TRBJ2-1; TRBD2 aligns across 10 bases. The V and J ends lost 6 bases and 1 base, in that order; junction bases with no gene match: 3. In germline, CDR1 is WSHSY, CDR2 SAAADI. This CDR3 is 15 amino acids long. CDR3 loop: CASRRTSGSYNEQFF. The CDR3, as DNA: TGCGCCAGCAGAAGGACTAGCGGATCCTACAATGAGCAGTTCTTC.

The V call is TRBV6-5, the J call TRBJ1-1; 7 nucleotides match TRBD1. Germline lookup yields CDR1 MNHEY and CDR2 SVGAGI. The CDR3 loop spans 15 amino acids. V trimming: 6 bases; J trimming: 0 bases; junction bases outside the gene matches: 7. CDR3 sequence (DNA): TGTGCCAGCAGAGGGGGCCAATTCATGAACACTGAAGCTTTCTTT. Encoded protein: CASRGGQFMNTEAFF.

This clone was counted once. The rearrangement joins TRBV7-9 to TRBJ2-1, with 12 bases fitting TRBD2. The CDR3 loop spans 16 amino acids. Germline lookup yields CDR1 SEHNR and CDR2 FQNEAQ (reference sequence). V lost 4 bases, J lost 4 bases, and 5 bases stayed unmatched. CDR3 amino acids: CASSYLAGGHYNEQFF. In nucleotides, the CDR3 is TGTGCCAGCAGCTACCTAGCGGGAGGGCATTACAATGAGCAGTTCTTC.

CDR3 loop: CASSQLAGEPYNEQFF. The CDR3 DNA sequence: TGCGCCAGCAGCCAATTGGCGGGAGAGCCCTACAATGAGCAGTTCTTC. The chain recombines TRBV4-3 with TRBJ2-1; 7 bases fit TRBD2. CDR1 LGHNA and CDR2 YSLEER come from the germline V gene. The junction had 6 bases not matched to a gene; V was cut back by 2 bases and J by 2 bases. CDR3 size: 16 residues.

Notes on this clone: Other DNA sequences from this sample encode an identical CDR3 as well. This rearrangement joins TRBV29-1 to TRBJ1-1, with a weak D call TRBD1 (5 bases). V was shortened by 4 bases and J by 3 bases, with 9 bases between the two germline ends. The CDR3 length is 12 residues. CDR1 SQVTM and CDR2 ANQGSEA come from the germline V gene. The CDR3 loop is CSVGRGDTEAFF. CDR3 bases: TGCAGCGTTGGTAGGGGTGACACTGAAGCTTTCTTT.

With regard to this clone: Compared with germline, one end of the junction differs, possibly owing to a read error. The J gene is TRBJ2-7, the V gene TRBV3-1 (or the pseudogene TRBV3-2); 7 nucleotides align to TRBD2. Germline values: CDR1 LGHDT, CDR2 YNNKEL (reference sequence). The CDR3 is 15 amino acids. This CDR3 reads CASSQFGRVTWSTDF. In nucleotides, the CDR3 is TGTGCCAGCAGCCAGTTTGGGAGGGTTACCTGGAGTACGGACTTC.

The chain is built from TRBV19 and TRBJ2-5; the match to TRBD1 covers 8 bases. Germline V CDR1 and CDR2: LNHDA, SQIVND (reference sequence). After removal of 6 bases from V and 3 bases from J, the junction contained 3 bases not matched to a gene. The CDR3 is made up of 13 amino acids. Here the CDR3 reads CASRRTGKETQYF. The CDR3 DNA follows: TGTGCCAGTAGGCGGACAGGGAAAGAGACCCAGTACTTC.

The rearrangement uses TRBV3-1 (or the pseudogene TRBV3-2) and TRBJ2-3, with a weak D call TRBD1 (7 bases). CDR1 is LGHDT and CDR2 is YNNKEL in the germline V gene (reference sequence). V was shortened by 0 bases and J by 4 bases, with 11 bases between the two germline ends. The CDR3 has 15 amino acids. Here the CDR3 reads CASSQDRGVADTQYF. CDR3 coding DNA: TGTGCCAGCAGCCAAGACAGGGGGGTGGCAGATACGCAGTATTTT.

This clone was detected once. The chain couples TRBV19 to TRBJ2-6; maybe TRBD2 (5 bases). Germline V gene sequence: CDR1 LNHDA, CDR2 SQIVND (reference sequence). The ends were cut back, 5 bases at V and 0 bases at J, with 26 bases in the middle. The CDR3 has 21 residues. DNA for the CDR3: TGTGCCAGTAGTGGGCGAGGAGGTCGACGGAGAAATACCTCTGGGGCCAACGTCCTGACTTTC. Translating gives CASSGRGGRRRNTSGANVLTF. Combining the CDR3 with reference TRBV19 and TRBJ2-6 gives the whole variable domain DGGITQSPKYLFRKEGQNVTLSCEQNLNHDAMYWYRQDPGQGLRLIYYSQIVNDFQKGDIAEGYSVSREKKESFPLTVTSAQKNPTAFYLCASSGRGGRRRNTSGANVLTFGAGSRLTVL.

The chain couples TRBV30 to TRBJ1-5; D call uncertain. The CDR3 totals 12 residues. Germline CDR1 and CDR2: GTSNPN and SVGIG (reference sequence). The V gene lost 5 bases and the J gene lost 6 bases, with 11 bases spanning the gap. Written as DNA, the CDR3 is TGTGCCTGGGAGGAGGGAGGTCAGCCCCAGCATTTT. Its protein is CAWEEGGQPQHF.

The rearrangement joins TRBV25-1 to TRBJ1-4; perhaps TRBD1 as D (6 bases). This CDR3 spans 14 amino acids. Germline V CDR1 and CDR2: MGHDK, SYGVNS. The V gene lost 4 bases and the J gene lost 7 bases, with 13 bases spanning the gap. The DNA of the CDR3 is TGTGCCAGCAGTGGAGGGGGTGCCGGTGAAAAACTGTTTTTT. Protein product: CASSGGGAGEKLFF.

The chain has TRBV7-6 and TRBJ2-3; 12 bases are shared with TRBD2. CDR1 SGHVS and CDR2 FNYEAQ come from the germline V gene. With V trimmed by 4 bases and J by 7 bases, 9 bases remained unmatched. This CDR3 spans 16 amino acids. The DNA for the CDR3 is TGTGCCAGCAGCTCCGCTAGCGGGAGGGCCTTAAATACGCAGTATTTT. Translation: CASSSASGRALNTQYF.

The genes are TRBV30 and TRBJ2-1, with 9 bases fitting TRBD1. Germline CDR1 and CDR2: GTSNPN and SVGIG (reference sequence). The CDR3 consists of 14 residues. The V gene end was trimmed by 2 bases and the J gene end by 10 bases; junction bases not matched to a gene: 9. The CDR3, as DNA: TGTGCCTGGAGTCCCCGGGACAGGGAAGGGGAGCAGTTCTTC. It translates to CAWSPRDREGEQFF.

The V gene is TRBV5-5, the J gene TRBJ2-6; D call uncertain. V was pared by 4 bases and J by 1 base, with 6 bases between. CDR3 size: 14 residues. Germline V gene sequence: CDR1 SGHKS, CDR2 YYEKEE (reference sequence). In DNA, the CDR3 is TGTGCCAGCAGCCCTCGGTCTGGGGCCAACGTCCTGACTTTC. Its translation is CASSPRSGANVLTF.

By sample share, this clone is medium-sized. This CDR3 reads CASSQTRQGFNQPQHF. DNA for the CDR3: TGCGCCAGCAGCCAAACGAGACAGGGTTTCAATCAGCCCCAGCATTTT. This rearrangement joins TRBV4-1 to TRBJ1-5, with TRBD1 identical over 7 bases. The CDR3 consists of 16 residues. CDR1 MGHRA and CDR2 YSYEKL come from the germline V gene. The trim removed 2 bases at V and 3 bases at J, leaving 7 bases unmatched.

The chain carries TRBV11-3 and TRBJ2-1, with TRBD2 identical over 7 bases. Germline CDR1 and CDR2: SGHNT and YENEEA. The V segment lost 5 bases and the J segment 2 bases; nucleotides outside the gene matches: 3. The CDR3 consists of 14 residues. CDR3 in amino acids: CASSPGGTYNEQFF. The DNA of the CDR3 is TGTGCCAGCAGCCCGGGAGGAACCTACAATGAGCAGTTCTTC.